A single sample gave rise to the 19 T cell receptor beta chains below, sequenced in a study of T cell responses to AZD1222 COVID-19 vaccine. Assay: immunoSEQ multiplex PCR; the TCRdb copy retains only in-frame clones and omits some. The sample shows about 110,000 clones, about 90% of them seen only once. The starting material was peripheral blood, obtained on day 0 of AZD1222 vaccination. The receptor set was obtained from an adult in good health.

The chain links TRBV7-8 to TRBJ1-3; possibly TRBD1 for D (6 bases). The CDR3 runs to 15 residues. CDR1 is SGHVS and CDR2 is FQNEAQ in the germline V gene. Trimming stripped 6 bases from V and 0 bases from J, with 12 bases between. In DNA form, the CDR3 reads TGTGCCAGCAGGCGAGGGGGGTTCTCTGGAAACACCATATATTTT. Translating gives CASRRGGFSGNTIYF.

The CDR3 DNA follows: TGTGCCATCAGTGGATCCCCCGAAGAAGTGATGAACACTGAAGCTTTCTTT. Amino acid sequence: CAISGSPEEVMNTEAFF. The chain uses TRBV10-3 and TRBJ1-1; no clear D gene. Germline-derived CDR1 and CDR2 are ENHRY and SYGVKD. This CDR3 has 17 amino acids. V shed 4 bases and J shed 0 bases, with 18 bases lying between them.

The chain employs TRBV9 and TRBJ2-3, with D possibly matching TRBD1 (5 bases). Between the trimmed V and J ends, which lost 7 bases and 2 bases, there was a span of 14 bases. The CDR3 extends over 14 amino acids. Germline V lookup: CDR1 SGDLS, CDR2 YYNGEE. The CDR3 spells CASSTALFTDTQYF. The DNA for the CDR3 is TGTGCCAGCTCGACAGCGCTCTTCACAGATACGCAGTATTTT.

J is TRBJ1-2 and V is TRBV5-1; maybe TRBD1 (5 bases). Trimming removed 4 bases from V and 3 bases from J, with 13 bases in between. This CDR3 spans 14 amino acids. The germline CDR1 and CDR2 sequences are SGHRS and YFSETQ. CDR3 bases: TGCGCCAGCAGCGTTGTCTTGGGGGACTATGGCTACACCTTC. This encodes CASSVVLGDYGYTF. The whole variable domain, remainder taken from reference TRBV5-1 and TRBJ1-2, is KAGVTQTPRYLIKTRGQQVTLSCSPISGHRSVSWYQQTPGQGLQFLFEYFSETQRNKGNFPGRFSGRQFSNSRSEMNVSTLELGDSALYLCASSVVLGDYGYTFGSGTRLTVV.

The chain joins TRBV5-1 to TRBJ2-5; D is perhaps TRBD1 (7 bases). This CDR3 is 15 amino acids long. The V and J ends lost 5 bases and 4 bases respectively, with 18 bases between them. The germline V gene encodes CDR1 SGHRS and CDR2 YFSETQ. DNA for the CDR3: TGCGCCAGCAGTCCACCCCAGGGGGGCGGAGAGACCCAGTACTTC. Protein product: CASSPPQGGGETQYF. The full variable domain, in which reference TRBV5-1 and TRBJ2-5 provide the parts outside the CDR3, is KAGVTQTPRYLIKTRGQQVTLSCSPISGHRSVSWYQQTPGQGLQFLFEYFSETQRNKGNFPGRFSGRQFSNSRSEMNVSTLELGDSALYLCASSPPQGGGETQYFGPGTRLLVL.

The V call is TRBV10-3, the J call TRBJ2-5; TRBD1 agrees at 8 bases. The trim removed 5 bases at V and 0 bases at J, leaving 5 bases unmatched. CDR3 length: 15 residues. Germline-derived CDR1 and CDR2 are ENHRY and SYGVKD. The chain's CDR3 is CAISTSDRDQETQYF. CDR3 sequence (DNA): TGTGCCATCAGTACCTCGGACAGGGACCAAGAGACCCAGTACTTC.

J is TRBJ1-3 and V is TRBV23-1; TRBD1 might be the D (5 bases). TRBV23-1 qualifies as an ORF whose function is uncertain. This CDR3 region has 12 residues. The CDR3 loop reads CAGRAAGNTIYF. CDR3 sequence (DNA): TGCGCGGGGCGGGCCGCTGGAAACACCATATATTTT.

Only one count was recorded for this clone. The chain carries TRBV7-9 and TRBJ2-7; 7 bases agree with TRBD1. With 4 bases clipped from V and 6 bases from J, the junction kept 15 bases outside the gene matches. Germline values: CDR1 SEHNR, CDR2 FQNEAQ (reference sequence). The CDR3 length is 16 residues. The DNA for the CDR3 is TGTGCCAGCAGCTCATATTCGGGACAGTCGGGCTCCGAGCAGTACTTC. Protein sequence: CASSSYSGQSGSEQYF.

This clone was seen only a few times. The chain links TRBV19 to TRBJ2-7; 9 bases fit TRBD2. The CDR3 extends over 15 amino acids. The V gene's germline CDR1 is LNHDA and CDR2 SQIVND (reference sequence). Trimming cost V 7 bases and J 0 bases; bases outside gene matches: 7. For the CDR3, the DNA is TGTGCCAGTAAACTCCGACTAGCGGACTCCTACGAGCAGTACTTC. This gives the protein CASKLRLADSYEQYF. Together with reference TRBV19 and TRBJ2-7, the CDR3 gives the full variable domain: DGGITQSPKYLFRKEGQNVTLSCEQNLNHDAMYWYRQDPGQGLRLIYYSQIVNDFQKGDIAEGYSVSREKKESFPLTVTSAQKNPTAFYLCASKLRLADSYEQYFGPGTRLTVT.

This rearrangement joins TRBV6-5 to TRBJ1-2; D might be TRBD1 (5 bases). This CDR3 is built from 15 residues. Trimming cost V 7 bases and J 5 bases, with 20 bases left between them. Germline CDR1 MNHEY, CDR2 SVGAGI. The CDR3 bases are TGTGCCAGCAACTCGGGGGGGGGAAGGAAGTATGGCTACACCTTC. Amino acids: CASNSGGGRKYGYTF.

The chain employs TRBV5-6 and TRBJ1-1; D remains ambiguous. Germline CDR1 and CDR2: SGHDT and YYEEEE. This CDR3 region has 13 residues. Trimming cost V 2 bases and J 8 bases, with 13 bases left between them. CDR3 region: CASSLGSLGEAFF. CDR3 sequence (DNA): TGTGCCAGCAGCTTAGGGTCATTGGGCGAAGCTTTCTTT.

This chain links TRBV2 with TRBJ1-2; D may be TRBD1 (5 bases). This CDR3 is built from 13 residues. Germline V gene data show CDR1 as SNHLY and CDR2 as FYNNEI. V was cut by 5 bases and J by 8 bases, with 15 bases left in between. The CDR3 here is CASSLAARGGYTF. The CDR3 DNA reads as TGTGCCAGCAGTTTGGCAGCAAGGGGAGGCTACACCTTC.

The chain has TRBV24-1 and TRBJ2-5; tentative D call: TRBD1 (5 bases). Trimming left V 4 bases short and J 3 bases short, with 8 bases between. CDR3 length equals 13 residues. The V gene's germline CDR1 is KGHDR and CDR2 SFDVKD. The CDR3 DNA is TGTGCCACCAGTGACGGCAGGGAAGAGACCCAGTACTTC. The encoded protein is CATSDGREETQYF.

The gene calls are TRBV6-1 and TRBJ1-1; D is uncertain. CDR1 and CDR2 (germline): MNHNS, SASEGT. The V and J ends lost 0 bases and 4 bases respectively, with 15 bases between them. The CDR3 consists of 16 residues. Here the CDR3 DNA reads TGTGCCAGCAGTGAAGCGCAAGGAGGGTCAGGCACTGAAGCTTTCTTT. Translation: CASSEAQGGSGTEAFF.

This clone was picked up one time. This chain joins TRBV18 and TRBJ1-3, with D perhaps matching TRBD1 (6 bases). This CDR3 spans 15 amino acids. The germline V gene has CDR1 KGHSH and CDR2 LQKENI. The V end lost 3 bases, the J end lost 0 bases, and 9 bases lay between the germline ends. The CDR3 is CASSPRTDSGNTIYF. In nucleotides, the CDR3 is TGTGCCAGCTCACCGCGGACAGACTCTGGAAACACCATATATTTT.

The CDR3 protein is CASSLETGGYEQYF. CDR3 nucleotide sequence: TGTGCCAGCAGCTTGGAGACAGGGGGGTACGAGCAGTACTTC. V usage is TRBV5-4 and J usage is TRBJ2-7; 9 bases are a match to TRBD1. This CDR3 contains 14 residues. Germline-derived CDR1 and CDR2 are SGHNT and YYREEE (reference sequence). V lost 0 bases to trimming and J lost 4 bases; unmatched junction nucleotides: 2.

This clone was found once. J is TRBJ1-5 and V is TRBV6-5; 7 bases are shared with TRBD1. The CDR3 consists of 13 residues. The germline V gene encodes CDR1 MNHEY and CDR2 SVGAGI. The J segment lost 2 bases and the V segment lost 8 bases, leaving 3 bases of the junction unmatched. Here the CDR3 DNA reads TGTGCCAGCGCAGGGGGTGGCAATCAGCCCCAGCATTTT. This codes for CASAGGGNQPQHF.

The chain combines TRBV2 with TRBJ2-1, with D uncertain. This CDR3 has 13 residues. From germline, CDR1 is SNHLY and CDR2 FYNNEI. Trimming took off 7 bases at V and 0 bases at J, with 7 bases between the two ends. The CDR3 bases are TGTGCCAGCATTTCGAGCTCCTACAATGAGCAGTTCTTC. As protein: CASISSSYNEQFF.

The V gene is TRBV6-5, the J gene TRBJ1-4; D is undetermined. CDR1 and CDR2 from the germline V gene are MNHEY and SVGAGI. CDR3 size: 11 residues. V dropped 10 bases and J dropped 8 bases, with 11 bases sitting between them. CDR3 sequence (DNA): TGTGCCACCGGCTTGGGCGAAAAACTGTTTTTT. Its protein is CATGLGEKLFF.